The clone carrying this T cell receptor beta chain was seen at least ten times. Its antigen is still unknown. These data come from a study of T cell repertoires in cytomegalovirus infection. Study context: Well-studied HLA-B-restricted CMV epitopes were used in the study alongside recently identified HLA-C-restricted ones. From public TCR beta signatures came an indication of both CMV infection and matching HLA type. Study-wide findings and caveats: Dominant in the ex vivo response were TCR beta clonotypes restricted by HLA-C and specific for CMV. Individuals carrying CMV plus the relevant HLA were identified by cumulative frequency of public TCR beta families.

Using its own MiXCR run on the reads, TCRdb lists one record per CDR3 protein. The sample comprises 750,000 to 950,000 distinct CDR3 sequences, just under 30% of which are singletons, and about an eighth rests with the top ten. This CDR3 spans 16 amino acids. The junction had 12 bases not matched to a gene; V was cut back by 5 bases and J by 4 bases. Germline CDR1 is SGHTA and CDR2 is FQGNSA. This sequence originates from a human donor in good health (CMV status not recorded). Some clones in this sample may be carry-over from other donors' samples. The chain recombines TRBV7-2 with TRBJ2-5; 8 positions agree with TRBD2. The sample was cultured CD8+ T cells from PBMCs, taken from culture after CMV antigen stimulation. CDR3 sequence reads: CASSLRRAGGGETQYF. The CDR3 DNA reads as TGTGCCAGCAGCCTAAGGCGTGCGGGGGGAGGAGAGACCCAGTACTTC.